The sequence of this TCR beta chain was determined in a study of T-cell memory formation after mild COVID-19. A few counts support this clonotype. Employing constant-segment primers, 5'RACE generated TCR alpha and TCR beta cDNA libraries bearing sample barcodes and UMIs. TCRdb reprocessed the 5' RACE reads via MiXCR and lists one record per CDR3 protein. The table has a few hundred thousand distinct CDR3 sequences, approximately 19% seen once; the top ten hold 20% to 25%. Germline V lookup: CDR1 SGHTA, CDR2 FQGNSA. The CDR3 runs to 17 residues. Trimming left V 5 bases short and J 0 bases short, with 19 bases between.

Input material: PBMCs or a T cell subset sorted from them (not recorded which). The V call is TRBV7-2, the J call TRBJ1-1; tentatively, D is TRBD1 (6 bases). The source of this sequence is a man in his late teens or twenties who had mild COVID-19 (a few samples of this study predate the infection). Cell type and time point are not known. CDR3 bases: TGTGCCAGCAGCCGACCGACCTCTGGACAGATGAACACTGAAGCTTTCTTT. Amino acid sequence: CASSRPTSGQMNTEAFF.